The clone carrying this T cell receptor beta chain is judged large. The sample is drawn from a study of sequential checkpoint blockade in melanoma. The CDR3 has 15 amino acids. Germline V CDR1 and CDR2: SGHNT, YYREEE (reference sequence). Trimming left V 0 bases short and J 0 bases short, with 10 bases between. TCRdb keeps only in-frame clones here, not all; method: immunoSEQ multiplex PCR. This repertoire shows some 6,000 clones, approximately 50% found once; its top ten account for 35% to 50%. Sample treatment: randomized to nivolumab then ipilimumab (arm A) or the reverse (arm B). The origin of this receptor is a human donor with melanoma. The chain combines TRBV5-4 with TRBJ2-7; tentatively, D is TRBD1 (5 bases). The sequencing here drew on CD8+ T cells sorted from blood (inferred from file names), taken from a patient given nivolumab and ipilimumab in sequence. The CDR3 DNA follows: TGTGCCAGCAGCTTGGAAGGACACAGCTCCTACGAGCAGTACTTC. Amino acids: CASSLEGHSSYEQYF.